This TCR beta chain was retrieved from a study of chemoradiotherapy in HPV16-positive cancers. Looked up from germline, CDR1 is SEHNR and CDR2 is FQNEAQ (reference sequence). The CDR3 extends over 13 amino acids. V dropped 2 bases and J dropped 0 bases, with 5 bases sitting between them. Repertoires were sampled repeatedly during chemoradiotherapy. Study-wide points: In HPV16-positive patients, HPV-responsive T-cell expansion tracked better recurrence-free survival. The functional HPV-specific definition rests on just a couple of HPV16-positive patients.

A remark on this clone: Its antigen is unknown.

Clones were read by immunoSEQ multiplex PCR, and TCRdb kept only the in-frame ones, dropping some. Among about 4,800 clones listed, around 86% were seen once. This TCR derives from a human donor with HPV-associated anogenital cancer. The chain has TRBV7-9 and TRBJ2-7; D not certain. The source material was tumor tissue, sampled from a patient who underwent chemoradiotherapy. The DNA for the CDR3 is TGTGCCAGCAGCTTAACCTACTCCTACGAGCAGTACTTC. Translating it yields CASSLTYSYEQYF. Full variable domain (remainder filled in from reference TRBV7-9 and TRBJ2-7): DTGVSQNPRHKITKRGQNVTFRCDPISEHNRLYWYRQTLGQGPEFLTYFQNEAQLEKSRLLSDRFSAERPKGSFSTLEIQRTEQGDSAMYLCASSLTYSYEQYFGPGTRLTVT.